This TCR beta chain was identified during a study of CD4 T cells in relation to SARS-CoV-2 and coronaviruses. Study information: ViraFEST: approximately 10-day antigen culture of PBMCs, then TCR beta CDR3 sequencing.

Using immunoSEQ multiplex PCR, the repertoire was profiled, and TCRdb retains in-frame clones only, with some absent. The table shows 35,000 to 50,000 clones, with over 75% occurring only once. To note about this clone: Its target is unknown.

Per the germline V gene, CDR1 is LGHDT and CDR2 is YNNKEL (reference sequence). CDR3 length: 17 amino acids. After removal of 1 base from V and 7 bases from J, the junction contained 12 bases not matched to a gene. Cryopreserved PBMCs were CD4-enriched, then split into naive and memory cells. For approximately 10 days, around 100,000 sorted CD4+ cells grew with T cell-depleted PBMCs and CEF. The rearrangement uses TRBV3-1 (or the pseudogene TRBV3-2) and TRBJ2-2; 7 bases fit TRBD1. The sequenced material came from naive CD4+ T cells from PBMCs, cultured in vitro. Subset denoted: naive CD4+ T cells isolated by negative enrichment. The sequence was obtained from an adult with COVID-19. The CDR3 DNA reads as TGTGCCAGCAGCCAAGCGAAAGGGGGCGCTTTGTTCGGGGAGCTGTTTTTT. Residues: CASSQAKGGALFGELFF.